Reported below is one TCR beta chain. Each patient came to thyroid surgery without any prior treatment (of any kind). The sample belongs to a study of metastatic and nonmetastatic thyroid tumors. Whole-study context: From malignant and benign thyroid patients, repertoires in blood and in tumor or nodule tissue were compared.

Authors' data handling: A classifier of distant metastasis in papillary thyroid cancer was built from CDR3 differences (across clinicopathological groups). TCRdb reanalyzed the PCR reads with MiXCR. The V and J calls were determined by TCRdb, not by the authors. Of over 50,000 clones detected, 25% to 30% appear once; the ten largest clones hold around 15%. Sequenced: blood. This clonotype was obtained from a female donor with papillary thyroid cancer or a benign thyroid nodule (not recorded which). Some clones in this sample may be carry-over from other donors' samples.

The CDR3 sequence is CASSLSPGRTDTQYF. CDR3 nucleotide sequence: TGTGCCAGCAGCTTGTCTCCAGGACGCACAGATACGCAGTATTTT. The rearrangement joins TRBV5-5 to TRBJ2-3; D is uncertain. This CDR3 contains 15 residues. The germline V gene encodes CDR1 SGHKS and CDR2 YYEKEE (reference sequence). Trimming removed 1 base from V and 1 base from J, with 10 bases in between.